This TCR beta chain was recovered during a study of shared clonotypes between healthy human individuals. The wider study: CD8 memory received one plate per donor, CD8 naive two, CD4 memory three and CD4 naive three.

Naive CD8 cells lacked CD45RO, underwent positive selection for CCR7 and left out terminally differentiated effector memory CD45RA+ cells. About this clone itself: Its antigen is undetermined.

Whole-study results and caveats: Expectations were that clonotype sharing among donors would be affected by sequencing depth.

The test was conducted at deep level. The method was immunoSEQ multiplex PCR; TCRdb's version includes in-frame clones alone and lacks a portion of them. The sample carries roughly 770,000 clones, roughly 96% recorded once. There are 12 residues in the CDR3. The V gene lost 1 base and the J gene lost 9 bases, with 7 bases spanning the gap. The germline CDR1 and CDR2 sequences are MDHEN and SYDVKM. The receptor comes from a man aged 25-45 years in good health. This rearrangement joins TRBV28 to TRBJ2-1; D is unresolved. Sequenced input: naive CD8+ T cells sorted from blood. Written as DNA, the CDR3 is TGTGCCAGCAGTTTATTGTACGTTGAGCAGTTCTTC. Protein product: CASSLLYVEQFF.